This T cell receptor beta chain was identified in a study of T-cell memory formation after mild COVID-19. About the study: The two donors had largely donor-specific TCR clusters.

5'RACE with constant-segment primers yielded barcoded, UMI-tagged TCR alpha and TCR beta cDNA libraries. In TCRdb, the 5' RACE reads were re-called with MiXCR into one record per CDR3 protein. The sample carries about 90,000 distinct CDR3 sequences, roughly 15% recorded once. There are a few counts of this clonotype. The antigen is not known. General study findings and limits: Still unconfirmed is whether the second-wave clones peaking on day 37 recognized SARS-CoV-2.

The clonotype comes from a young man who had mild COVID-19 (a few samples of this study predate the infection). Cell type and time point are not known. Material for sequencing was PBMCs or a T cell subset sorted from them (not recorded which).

Written as DNA, the CDR3 is TGTGCCAGCTGGGGACCGGCAGGCGCGAACACCGGGGAGCTGTTTTTT. Protein product: CASWGPAGANTGELFF. The rearrangement links TRBV12-3 or TRBV12-4 to TRBJ2-2; D is tentatively TRBD1 or TRBD2 (5 bases each). Trimming shortened V by 8 bases and J by 0 bases, and 16 bases separated the two germline ends. CDR3 length: 16 residues.